The 8 T cell receptor beta chains given below trace back to one sample, sequenced in a study of blood T cell repertoires in COVID-19. TCRdb keeps only in-frame clones here, not all; method: immunoSEQ multiplex PCR. Found here are around 310,000 clones, around 92% of them singletons; the top ten hold about 9.4%. The sequencing sample was made of PBMCs or T cells enriched from blood (not recorded which). The receptors shown here come from a young woman who had recovered from COVID-19.

The chain carries TRBV19 and TRBJ2-1; 11 bases line up with TRBD2. Germline V gives CDR1 LNHDA, CDR2 SQIVND (reference sequence). After removal of 7 bases from V and 2 bases from J, the junction contained 7 bases not matched to a gene. The CDR3 runs to 16 residues. CDR3 amino acids: CASTLGTSGTYNEQFF. The DNA for the CDR3 is TGTGCCAGTACACTGGGGACTAGCGGAACCTACAATGAGCAGTTCTTC.

V is TRBV2 and J is TRBJ1-5; 8 nucleotides agree with TRBD1. The CDR3 covers 15 residues. V was clipped by 6 bases and J by 6 bases; unmatched bases: 10. Germline V CDR1 and CDR2: SNHLY, FYNNEI. The chain's CDR3 is CASSLEQGVSQPQHF. In DNA form, the CDR3 reads TGTGCCAGCAGCCTAGAACAGGGGGTAAGTCAGCCCCAGCATTTT.

The chain employs TRBV4-2 and TRBJ1-1; 11 bases match TRBD1. The J segment lost 2 bases and the V segment lost 2 bases, leaving 10 bases of the junction unmatched. CDR3 size: 18 residues. The germline gives CDR1 LGHNA, CDR2 YNFKEQ. The CDR3 reads CASSQTAGQGARNTEAFF. The CDR3 DNA reads as TGTGCCAGCAGCCAAACGGCCGGACAGGGGGCTCGAAACACTGAAGCTTTCTTT.

The chain employs TRBV2 and TRBJ2-1; D remains ambiguous. Germline assignment: CDR1 SNHLY and CDR2 FYNNEI. V was clipped by 6 bases and J by 10 bases, with 10 bases between them. The CDR3 is made up of 11 amino acids. The CDR3 is CASSSDLEQFF. The DNA of the CDR3 is TGTGCCAGCAGCTCAGACTTAGAGCAGTTCTTC. Full variable domain (outside the CDR3, taken from reference TRBV2 and TRBJ2-1): EPEVTQTPSHQVTQMGQEVILRCVPISNHLYFYWYRQILGQKVEFLVSFYNNEISEKSEIFDDQFSVERPDGSNFTLKIRSTKLEDSAMYFCASSSDLEQFFGPGTRLTVL.

V gene TRBV30 combines with J gene TRBJ1-1; 7 bases fit TRBD1. The CDR3 loop spans 15 amino acids. The germline CDR1 and CDR2 sequences are GTSNPN and SVGIG (reference sequence). J was trimmed by 1 base and V by 0 bases; bases with no gene match: 5. This CDR3 reads CAWSVLRQGNTEAFF. As DNA, the CDR3 is TGTGCCTGGAGTGTATTAAGACAGGGGAACACTGAAGCTTTCTTT.

V is TRBV11-1 and J is TRBJ2-1; TRBD2 matches 10 bases. The CDR3 loop spans 15 amino acids. J was trimmed by 4 bases and V by 5 bases; bases with no gene match: 5. Germline V gene sequence: CDR1 SGHAT, CDR2 FQDESV (reference sequence). In DNA, the CDR3 is TGTGCCAGCAGCGAACGGACTAGCGGATACAATGAGCAGTTCTTC. This sequence encodes CASSERTSGYNEQFF.

With respect to this clone: Other nucleotide sequences in the sample specify the same CDR3. V gene TRBV19 combines with J gene TRBJ1-5; tentatively, D is TRBD1 (5 bases). Germline CDR1 LNHDA, CDR2 SQIVND (reference sequence). Trimming pared 4 bases from V and 3 bases from J, leaving 7 bases between. The CDR3 extends over 13 amino acids. The CDR3 sequence is CASSRGLNQPQHF. CDR3 DNA: TGTGCCAGTAGTAGGGGCCTCAATCAGCCCCAGCATTTT.

The chain uses TRBV27 and TRBJ2-7; 8 nucleotides align to TRBD2. The CDR3 extends over 13 amino acids. CDR1 is MNHEY, CDR2 SMNVEV, per germline (reference sequence). The V and J ends lost 6 bases and 3 bases, in that order; junction bases with no gene match: 4. The CDR3 DNA follows: TGTGCCAGCAGGAAAAGCGGGGGCTACGAGCAGTACTTC. This codes for CASRKSGGYEQYF.